Detailed here is one T cell receptor beta chain. This specimen belongs to a study of Graves' ophthalmopathy and Graves' hyperthyroidism. Germline-derived CDR1 and CDR2 are SGHVS and FQNEAQ. The CDR3 runs to 18 residues. V shed 8 bases and J 1 base; nucleotides not matched to a gene: 9. Investigators amplified TCR beta CDR3 regions from RNA transcripts. An initial RT-PCR round employing HTBI primers preceded a second-round multiplex PCR. TCRdb recomputed calls from the multiplex PCR reads with MiXCR, one row per CDR3 protein. The sample has approximately 1.2 million distinct CDR3 sequences, less than 45% seen once; the top ten hold more than 9.5%.

The clonotype comes from an adult man with Graves' hyperthyroidism. What was sequenced was peripheral blood or thyroid tissue (not recorded which). This chain links TRBV7-8 with TRBJ1-6; the match to TRBD1 covers 12 bases. In DNA, the CDR3 is TGTGCCAGCTCCCCCGGGACAGGGGGCTTATCCTATAATTCACCCCTCCACTTT. Its protein is CASSPGTGGLSYNSPLHF. The whole variable domain, filled in from reference TRBV7-8 and TRBJ1-6, reads GAGVSQSPRYKVAKRGQDVALRCDPISGHVSLFWYQQALGQGPEFLTYFQNEAQLDKSGLPSDRFFAERPEGSVSTLKIQRTQQEDSAVYLCASSPGTGGLSYNSPLHFGNGTRLTVT.